The present T cell receptor beta chain was sequenced within a study of T cell repertoires in cytomegalovirus infection. Study overall: Based on public TCR beta signatures, there were indications of CMV infection and of a matching HLA type.

From germline, CDR1 is LGHDT and CDR2 YNNKEL (reference sequence). The CDR3 has 18 amino acids, counting both end residues. This clonotype was seen only a few times. Its antigen remains unknown. This CDR3 fails to terminate in the conserved phenylalanine or tryptophan, so it likely reflects a read error. No DNA is shown, since the ends of the CDR3 on it are uncertain; the CDR3 is the one TCRdb lists. MiXCR was run by TCRdb on the reads, yielding one entry per CDR3 protein. The top ten clones hold around an eighth of a sample with hundreds of thousands of distinct CDR3 sequences, 25% to 40% of them seen once.

The rearrangement joins TRBV3-1 to TRBJ2-3; no check of the table's D call, TRBD1, against the DNA was made. The sequenced sample was cultured CD8+ T cells from PBMCs, obtained from culture after CMV antigen stimulation. The origin of this receptor is a human donor in good health (CMV status not recorded). Some clones in this sample may be carry-over from other donors' samples. Here the CDR3 reads CALIGVMIHSTDTQYFGL.